A selection of T cell receptor beta chains follows, all from one sample in a study of T cell responses to AZD1222 COVID-19 vaccine. Sequencing was performed with immunoSEQ multiplex PCR; in TCRdb, only in-frame clones are kept and a portion is missing. The profile shows under 150,000 clones, roughly 90% of them singletons. The material was peripheral blood, obtained 28 days after the second AZD1222 dose. Receptors were obtained from an adult who received the AZD1222 COVID-19 vaccine. Each CDR3 is given with its conserved first and last residue.

TRBV5-1 | CASSPRADPAYNEQFF
TRBV7-8 | CASSPNTGLGSYNEQFF
TRBV4-1 | CASSQDPTGFYGYTF
TRBV30 | CAWGETGELFF
TRBV5-4 | CASSLWVSKAEAFF
TRBV3-1/TRBV3-2 | CASSQGDYGYTF
TRBV9 | CASSASGGSNSPLHF
TRBV5-1 | CASSLLGGSFNEQFF
TRBV19 | CASSSSLTYNEQFF
TRBV25-1 | CASSDNRVPETQYF
TRBV10-2 | CASSESVGYGEAFF
TRBV5-8 | CASSFGPKTQYF
TRBV2 | CASRGLTNSNQPQHF
TRBV5-6 | CASSLGGDSGYTF
TRBV19 | CASSIQSSTEAFF
TRBV5-8 | CASSTGTGGISGANVLTF
TRBV6-4 | CASSESGGSTDTQYF
TRBV6-2/TRBV6-3 | CASSYGVAEWDEQFF
TRBV7-2 | CASSSEGLDGTEAFF
TRBV5-1 | CASRNNLGPYNEQFF
TRBV4-1 | CASSHPGRDTEAFF
TRBV7-9 | CASSLSGVKTYEQYF
TRBV3-1/TRBV3-2 | CASSQGPNTEAFF
TRBV28 | CASRDRAKDGYTF
TRBV5-1 | CASSVRGNEKLFF
TRBV6-2/TRBV6-3 | CASSHRAGTGDYEQYF
TRBV7-3 | CASSSTSGRVNEQFF
TRBV7-9 | CASSLVTGVRNQPQHF
TRBV5-1 | CASSRGLAGLYEQYF
TRBV18 | CASSPGFDTQYF
TRBV29-1 | CSVEAGGYGYTF
TRBV4-1 | CASSQVLKRGDGYTF
TRBV19 | CASSARQGTVLSTDTQYF
TRBV7-9 | CASSEVGGVSYGYTF
TRBV2 | CASSDHGGPSYGEQFF
TRBV5-4 | CASSFSGLTQYF